What follows is one TCR beta chain and its context. This specimen comes from a study of technical replicates of blood from a few donors. TCRdb's table, derived via immunoSEQ multiplex PCR, lists solely in-frame clones and lacks some. The table shows around 72,000 clones, with about 91% occurring only once. The CDR3 loop spans 16 amino acids. The germline gives CDR1 SEHNR, CDR2 FQNEAQ (reference sequence). With 2 bases clipped from V and 4 bases from J, the junction kept 5 bases outside the gene matches. The sequenced material came from T cells isolated from PBMCs. The TCR sequence derives from a human donor in good health. This chain uses TRBV7-9 with TRBJ2-3; 11 bases align to TRBD2. The CDR3 DNA reads TGTGCCAGCAGCTTACTTAGCGGGAGGGCTGCAGATACGCAGTATTTT. Protein product: CASSLLSGRAADTQYF.